The T cell receptor (delta chain) described here comes from a study of gamma-delta T cells after stem cell transplantation. Germline CDR1 and CDR2: TSWWSYY and QGS. The CDR3 contains 16 residues. TCRdb fed the RT-PCR reads into CATT to redo clone calling. The table lists about 7,800 delta-chain clones, roughly 14% of them singletons. Remarks on this clone: This could be a read error, since a much larger clone is one nucleotide away. Other DNA sequences in the same sample also yield this CDR3.

This sequence originates from a human donor. It is not recorded whose cells these are; they may come from a transplant donor. The sequencing input was gamma-delta T cells. The V and J genes are TRDV1 and TRDJ1; 11 bases agree with TRDD3. Here the CDR3 DNA reads TGTGCCCTTGGCGTTCTGGGGGATACCGACACCGATAAACTCATCTTT. It codes for CALGVLGDTDTDKLIF.